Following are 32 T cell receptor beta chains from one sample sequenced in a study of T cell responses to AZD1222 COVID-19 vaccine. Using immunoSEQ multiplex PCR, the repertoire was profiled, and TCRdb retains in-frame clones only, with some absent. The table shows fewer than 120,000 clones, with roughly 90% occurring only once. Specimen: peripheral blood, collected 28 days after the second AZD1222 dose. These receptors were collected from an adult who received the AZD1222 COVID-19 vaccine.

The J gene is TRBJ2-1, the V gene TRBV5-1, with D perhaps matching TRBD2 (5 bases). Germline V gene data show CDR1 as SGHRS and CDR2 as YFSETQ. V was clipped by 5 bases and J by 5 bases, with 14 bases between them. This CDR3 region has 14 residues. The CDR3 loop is CASRRLLEHNEQFF. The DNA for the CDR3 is TGCGCCAGCAGACGTTTACTAGAACACAATGAGCAGTTCTTC.

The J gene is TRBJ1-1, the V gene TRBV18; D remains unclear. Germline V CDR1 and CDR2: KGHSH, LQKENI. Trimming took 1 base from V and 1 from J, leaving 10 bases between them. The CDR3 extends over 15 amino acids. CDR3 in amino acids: CASSPLGSTNTEAFF. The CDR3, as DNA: TGTGCCAGCTCACCACTGGGCAGCACGAACACTGAAGCTTTCTTT.

The CDR3 DNA reads as TGCGCCAGCAGCTTGGGCAGCCTAGCGGACACCGGGGAGCTGTTTTTT. Amino acids: CASSLGSLADTGELFF. The chain has TRBV5-1 and TRBJ2-2; 7 bases are a match to TRBD2. This CDR3 contains 16 residues. From germline, CDR1 is SGHRS and CDR2 YFSETQ. Trimming cost V 0 bases and J 3 bases; bases outside gene matches: 5.

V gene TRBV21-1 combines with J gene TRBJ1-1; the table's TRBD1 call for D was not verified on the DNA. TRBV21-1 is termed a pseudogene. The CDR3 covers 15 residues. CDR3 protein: CASSKEVTGSPEAFF. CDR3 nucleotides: TGTGCCAGCAGCAAGGAGGTGACAGGGAGCCCTGAAGCTTTCTTT.

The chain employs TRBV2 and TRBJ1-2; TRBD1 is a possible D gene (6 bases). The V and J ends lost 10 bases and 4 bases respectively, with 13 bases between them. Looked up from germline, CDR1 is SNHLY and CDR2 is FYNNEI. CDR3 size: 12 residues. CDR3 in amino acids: CAKEQGPYGYTF. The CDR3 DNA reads TGTGCCAAAGAACAGGGCCCCTATGGCTACACCTTC.

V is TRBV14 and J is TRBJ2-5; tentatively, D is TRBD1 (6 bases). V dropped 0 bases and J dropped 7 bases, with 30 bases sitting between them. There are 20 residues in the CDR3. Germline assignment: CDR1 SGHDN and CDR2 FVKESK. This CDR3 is CASSQDPRTAKSGWVGTQYF. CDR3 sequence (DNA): TGTGCCAGCAGCCAAGACCCAAGGACAGCAAAGAGTGGTTGGGTCGGGACCCAGTACTTC.

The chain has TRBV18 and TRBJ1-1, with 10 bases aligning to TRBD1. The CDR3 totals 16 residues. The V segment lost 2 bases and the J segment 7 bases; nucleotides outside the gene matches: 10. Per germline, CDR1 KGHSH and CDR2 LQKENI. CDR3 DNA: TGTGCCAGCTCACCATCACTGGGACAGGGGAGGGGTGAAGCTTTCTTT. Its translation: CASSPSLGQGRGEAFF.

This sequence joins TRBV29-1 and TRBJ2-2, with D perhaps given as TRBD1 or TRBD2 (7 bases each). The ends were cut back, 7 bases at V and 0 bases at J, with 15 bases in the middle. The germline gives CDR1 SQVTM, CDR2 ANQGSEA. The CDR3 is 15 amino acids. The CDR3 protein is CSATQGGTNTGELFF. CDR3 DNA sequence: TGCAGCGCCACTCAGGGGGGGACGAACACCGGGGAGCTGTTTTTT.

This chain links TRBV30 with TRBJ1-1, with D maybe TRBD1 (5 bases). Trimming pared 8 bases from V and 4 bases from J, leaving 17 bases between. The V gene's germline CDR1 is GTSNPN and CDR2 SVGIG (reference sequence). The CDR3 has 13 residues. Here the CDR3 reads CAIHGATGTEAFF. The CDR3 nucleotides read TGTGCCATTCATGGGGCAACTGGCACTGAAGCTTTCTTT.

For the CDR3, the DNA is TGTGCCAGCAGCTTATGGAGTCTCCAAGGGAATTCACCCCTCCACTTT. Its translation: CASSLWSLQGNSPLHF. The chain carries TRBV7-8 and TRBJ1-6; the D is unclear. The CDR3 has 16 residues. In germline, CDR1 is SGHVS, CDR2 FQNEAQ. Trimming took 2 bases from V and 7 from J, leaving 15 bases between them.

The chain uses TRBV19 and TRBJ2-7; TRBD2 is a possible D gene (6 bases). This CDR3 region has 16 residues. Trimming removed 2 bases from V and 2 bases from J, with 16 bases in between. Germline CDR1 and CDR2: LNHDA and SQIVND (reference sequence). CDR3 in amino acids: CASSIFPGASPYEQYF. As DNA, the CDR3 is TGTGCCAGTAGTATATTTCCGGGAGCCTCCCCCTACGAGCAGTACTTC.

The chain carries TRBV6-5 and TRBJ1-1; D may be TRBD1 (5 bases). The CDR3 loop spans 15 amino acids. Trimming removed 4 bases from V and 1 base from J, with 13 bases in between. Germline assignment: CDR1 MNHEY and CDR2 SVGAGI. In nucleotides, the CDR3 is TGTGCCAGCAGTTTGCTCCCCGGACAGAACACTGAAGCTTTCTTT. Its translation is CASSLLPGQNTEAFF.

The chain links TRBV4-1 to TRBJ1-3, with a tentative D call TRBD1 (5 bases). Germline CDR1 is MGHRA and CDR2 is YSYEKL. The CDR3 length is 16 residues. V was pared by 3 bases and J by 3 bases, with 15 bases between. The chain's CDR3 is CASSHNHRSGGNTIYF. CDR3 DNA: TGCGCCAGCAGCCACAACCACAGGTCGGGTGGAAACACCATATATTTT.

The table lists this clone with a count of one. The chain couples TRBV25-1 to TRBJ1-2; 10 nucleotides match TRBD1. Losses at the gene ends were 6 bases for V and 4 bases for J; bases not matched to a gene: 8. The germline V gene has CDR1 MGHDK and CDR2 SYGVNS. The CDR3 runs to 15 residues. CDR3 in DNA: TGTGCCAGCAGGGACAAAAGACAGGGGGCCTATGGCTACACCTTC. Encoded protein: CASRDKRQGAYGYTF.

The CDR3 region is CASSLADRGLGGYTF. The CDR3 DNA follows: TGTGCCAGCAGTCTGGCTGACAGGGGGCTGGGTGGCTACACCTTC. This sequence joins TRBV27 and TRBJ1-2, with 10 bases that match TRBD1. Germline V gene data show CDR1 as MNHEY and CDR2 as SMNVEV (reference sequence). The V and J ends lost 5 bases and 7 bases, in that order; junction bases with no gene match: 10. The CDR3 contains 15 residues.

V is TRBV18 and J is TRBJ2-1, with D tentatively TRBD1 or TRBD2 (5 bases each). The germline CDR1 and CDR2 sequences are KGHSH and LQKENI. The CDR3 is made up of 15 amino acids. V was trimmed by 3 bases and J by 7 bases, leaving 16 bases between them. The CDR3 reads CASSPLGTVANEQFF. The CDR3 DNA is TGTGCCAGCTCACCTCTAGGGACGGTCGCGAATGAGCAGTTCTTC.

CDR3 residues: CASSVMNEQYF. The DNA for the CDR3 is TGTGCCAGCAGTGTAATGAACGAGCAGTACTTC. This chain connects TRBV2 to TRBJ2-7; no firm D call. This CDR3 is 11 amino acids long. Looked up from germline, CDR1 is SNHLY and CDR2 is FYNNEI. Trimming pared 4 bases from V and 5 bases from J, leaving 6 bases between.

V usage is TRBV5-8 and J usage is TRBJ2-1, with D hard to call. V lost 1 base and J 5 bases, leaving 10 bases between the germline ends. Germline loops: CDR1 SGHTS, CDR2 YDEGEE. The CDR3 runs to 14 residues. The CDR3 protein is CASSLRTTNNEQFF. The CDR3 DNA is TGTGCCAGCAGCTTGAGGACCACGAACAATGAGCAGTTCTTC.

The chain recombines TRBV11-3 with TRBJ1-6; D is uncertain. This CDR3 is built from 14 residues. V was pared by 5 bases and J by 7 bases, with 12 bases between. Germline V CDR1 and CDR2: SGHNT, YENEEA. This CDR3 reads CASSHGRTNSPLHF. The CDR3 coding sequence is TGTGCCAGCAGCCATGGGAGGACGAATTCACCCCTCCACTTT.

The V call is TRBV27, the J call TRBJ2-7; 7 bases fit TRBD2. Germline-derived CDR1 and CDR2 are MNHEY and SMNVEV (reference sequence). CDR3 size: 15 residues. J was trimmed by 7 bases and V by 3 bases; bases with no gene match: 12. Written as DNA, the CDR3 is TGTGCCAGCAGTTTCACGGACTCACGGGAGGTGGAGCAGTACTTC. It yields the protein CASSFTDSREVEQYF.

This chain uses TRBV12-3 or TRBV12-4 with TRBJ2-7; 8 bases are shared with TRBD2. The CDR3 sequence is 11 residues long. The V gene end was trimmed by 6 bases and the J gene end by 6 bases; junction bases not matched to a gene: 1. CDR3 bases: TGTGCCAGCAGGAGCGGGGGCGAGCAGTACTTC. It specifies CASRSGGEQYF.

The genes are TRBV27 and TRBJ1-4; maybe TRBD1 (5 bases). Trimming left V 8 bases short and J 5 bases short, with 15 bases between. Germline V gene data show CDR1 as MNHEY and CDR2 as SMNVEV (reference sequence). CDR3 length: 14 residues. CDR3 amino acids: CASSRDEENEKLFF. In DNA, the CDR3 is TGTGCCAGCTCCCGGGACGAAGAGAATGAAAAACTGTTTTTT.

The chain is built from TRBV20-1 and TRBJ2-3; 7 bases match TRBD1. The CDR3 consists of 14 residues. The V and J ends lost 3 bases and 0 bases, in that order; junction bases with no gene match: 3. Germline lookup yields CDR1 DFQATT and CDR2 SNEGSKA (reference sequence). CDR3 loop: CSASRGQSTDTQYF. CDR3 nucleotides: TGCAGTGCTAGTAGGGGACAGAGCACAGATACGCAGTATTTT.

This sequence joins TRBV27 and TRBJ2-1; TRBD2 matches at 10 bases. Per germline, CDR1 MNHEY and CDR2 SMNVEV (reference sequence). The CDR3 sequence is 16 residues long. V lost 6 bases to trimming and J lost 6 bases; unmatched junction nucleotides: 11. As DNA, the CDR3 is TGTGCCAGCAGACCTAGCGGGAGAGTTCGGGCCAATGAGCAGTTCTTC. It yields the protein CASRPSGRVRANEQFF.

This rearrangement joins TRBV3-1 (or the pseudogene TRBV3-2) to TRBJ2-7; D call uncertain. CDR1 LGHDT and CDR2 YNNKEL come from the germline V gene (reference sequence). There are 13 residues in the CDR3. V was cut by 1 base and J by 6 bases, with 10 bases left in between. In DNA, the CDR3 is TGTGCCAGCAGCCAAGGGGATTATGGCGAGCAGTACTTC. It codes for CASSQGDYGEQYF.

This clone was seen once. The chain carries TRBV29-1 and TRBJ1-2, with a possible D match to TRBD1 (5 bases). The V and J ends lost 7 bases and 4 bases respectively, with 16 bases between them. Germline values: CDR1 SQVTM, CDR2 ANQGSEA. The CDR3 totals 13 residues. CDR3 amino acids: CSADRDGPYGYTF. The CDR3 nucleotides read TGCAGCGCGGACCGGGACGGCCCCTATGGCTACACCTTC.

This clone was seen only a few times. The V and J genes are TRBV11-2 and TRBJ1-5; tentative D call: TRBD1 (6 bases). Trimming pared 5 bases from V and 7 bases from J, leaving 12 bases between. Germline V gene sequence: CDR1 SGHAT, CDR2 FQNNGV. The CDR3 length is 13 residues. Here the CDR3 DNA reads TGTGCCAGCAGCCCCACAGGGCGGCAGCCCCAGCATTTT. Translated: CASSPTGRQPQHF.

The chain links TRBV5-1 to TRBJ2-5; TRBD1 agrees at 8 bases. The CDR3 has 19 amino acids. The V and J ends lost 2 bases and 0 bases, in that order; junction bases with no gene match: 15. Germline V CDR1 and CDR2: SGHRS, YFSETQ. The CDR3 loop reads CASSLQPGQDLFNQETQYF. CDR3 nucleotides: TGCGCCAGCAGCTTACAACCGGGACAGGACCTCTTCAACCAAGAGACCCAGTACTTC.

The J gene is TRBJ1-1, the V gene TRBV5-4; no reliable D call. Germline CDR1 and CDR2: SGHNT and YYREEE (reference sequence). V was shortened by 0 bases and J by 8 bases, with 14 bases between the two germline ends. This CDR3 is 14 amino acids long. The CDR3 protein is CASSLGLGGREAFF. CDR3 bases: TGTGCCAGCAGCTTGGGTTTAGGTGGGCGGGAAGCTTTCTTT.

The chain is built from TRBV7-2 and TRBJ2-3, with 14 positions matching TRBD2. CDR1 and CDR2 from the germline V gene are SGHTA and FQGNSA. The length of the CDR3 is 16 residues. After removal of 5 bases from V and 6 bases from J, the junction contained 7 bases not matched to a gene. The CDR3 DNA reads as TGTGCCAGCAGCCTCGGACTAGCGGGAGGAATCGATACGCAGTATTTT. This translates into CASSLGLAGGIDTQYF.

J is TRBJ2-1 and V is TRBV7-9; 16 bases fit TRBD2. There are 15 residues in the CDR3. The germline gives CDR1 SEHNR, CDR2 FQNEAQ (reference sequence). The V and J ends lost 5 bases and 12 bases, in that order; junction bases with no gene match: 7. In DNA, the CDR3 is TGTGCCAGCAGCGCCGGGACTAGCGGGGGGGTTGGGCAGTTCTTC. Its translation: CASSAGTSGGVGQFF. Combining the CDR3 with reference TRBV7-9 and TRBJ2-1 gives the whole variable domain DTGVSQNPRHKITKRGQNVTFRCDPISEHNRLYWYRQTLGQGPEFLTYFQNEAQLEKSRLLSDRFSAERPKGSFSTLEIQRTEQGDSAMYLCASSAGTSGGVGQFFGPGTRLTVL.

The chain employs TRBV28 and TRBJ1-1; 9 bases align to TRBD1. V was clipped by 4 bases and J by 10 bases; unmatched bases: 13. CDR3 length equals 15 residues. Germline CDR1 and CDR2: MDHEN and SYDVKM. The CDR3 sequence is CASSSTGTGFPAAFF. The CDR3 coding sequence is TGTGCCAGCAGTTCAACCGGGACAGGGTTCCCTGCAGCTTTCTTT. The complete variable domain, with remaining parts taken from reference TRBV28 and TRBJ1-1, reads DVKVTQSSRYLVKRTGEKVFLECVQDMDHENMFWYRQDPGLGLRLIYFSYDVKMKEKGDIPEGYSVSREKKERFSLILESASTNQTSMYLCASSSTGTGFPAAFFGQGTRLTVV.